A single sample is the source of the 8 T cell receptor beta chains below, sequenced in a study of blood T cell repertoires in COVID-19. The method was immunoSEQ multiplex PCR; TCRdb's version includes in-frame clones alone and lacks a portion of them. Here the sample spans roughly 250,000 clones, roughly 87% being singletons. Material for sequencing was PBMCs or T cells enriched from blood (not recorded which). These receptors originate from a woman in her thirties with acute COVID-19.

This sequence joins TRBV30 and TRBJ1-1; D gene ambiguous. The CDR3 runs 12 residues. The V gene lost 4 bases and the J gene lost 2 bases, with 8 bases spanning the gap. Germline CDR1 GTSNPN, CDR2 SVGIG (reference sequence). The CDR3 sequence is CAWNPKNTEAFF. CDR3 coding DNA: TGTGCCTGGAATCCCAAAAACACTGAAGCTTTCTTT.

The chain has TRBV7-8 and TRBJ2-7; maybe TRBD1 (5 bases). This CDR3 has 14 residues. Germline loops: CDR1 SGHVS, CDR2 FQNEAQ. V lost 1 base, J lost 3 bases, and 10 bases lay in between. DNA of the CDR3: TGTGCCAGCAGCTTAGGCGCAGGGATCTACGAGCAGTACTTC. It yields the protein CASSLGAGIYEQYF.

V and J are TRBV19 and TRBJ1-5; possible D gene TRBD1, 6 bases. CDR1 is LNHDA, CDR2 SQIVND, per germline (reference sequence). This CDR3 spans 14 amino acids. V gave up 5 bases and J gave up 3 bases, with 11 bases separating them. In DNA form, the CDR3 reads TGTGCCAGTAGTGTACAGGGAGCCAATCAGCCCCAGCATTTT. It is translated as CASSVQGANQPQHF.

J is TRBJ2-2 and V is TRBV4-3; a weak D match, TRBD2 (6 bases). Germline CDR1 reads LGHNA; CDR2 reads YSLEER. The CDR3 loop spans 17 amino acids. Trimming took off 1 base at V and 0 bases at J, with 12 bases between the two ends. CDR3 sequence: CASSQASPGANTGELFF. The CDR3 DNA is TGCGCCAGCAGCCAAGCATCCCCGGGAGCGAACACCGGGGAGCTGTTTTTT.

The chain's CDR3 is CASTRTSGGKNEQYF. Written as DNA, the CDR3 is TGTGCCAGTACCCGGACTAGCGGGGGGAAAAACGAGCAGTACTTC. The chain has TRBV19 and TRBJ2-7, with 14 positions matching TRBD2. The V gene end was trimmed by 7 bases and the J gene end by 5 bases; junction bases not matched to a gene: 7. Germline CDR1 LNHDA, CDR2 SQIVND (reference sequence). The CDR3 has 15 residues.

The chain joins TRBV18 to TRBJ2-3; the D is unclear. V was trimmed by 3 bases and J by 6 bases, leaving 19 bases between them. CDR1 and CDR2 (germline): KGHSH, LQKENI. The CDR3 spans 16 residues. The CDR3 nucleotides are TGTGCCAGCTCACCCCTGGCAGTGGGTGGAGTGGATACGCAGTATTTT. As protein: CASSPLAVGGVDTQYF.

The chain uses TRBV28 and TRBJ2-7, with TRBD1 matching 9 bases. The CDR3 totals 16 residues. Germline-derived CDR1 and CDR2 are MDHEN and SYDVKM. V shed 5 bases and J 1 base; nucleotides not matched to a gene: 9. CDR3 bases: TGTGCCAGCAGTCGTGCTGGGACAGGGAAATCCTACGAGCAGTACTTC. Translating it yields CASSRAGTGKSYEQYF. Based on the CDR3 plus reference TRBV28 and TRBJ2-7, the full variable domain is DVKVTQSSRYLVKRTGEKVFLECVQDMDHENMFWYRQDPGLGLRLIYFSYDVKMKEKGDIPEGYSVSREKKERFSLILESASTNQTSMYLCASSRAGTGKSYEQYFGPGTRLTVT.

This rearrangement joins TRBV9 to TRBJ2-1; 8 bases map to TRBD1. The V segment lost 3 bases and the J segment 1 base; nucleotides outside the gene matches: 6. This CDR3 contains 16 residues. Germline loops: CDR1 SGDLS, CDR2 YYNGEE. The CDR3 reads CASSGGTGYSYNEQFF. DNA of the CDR3: TGTGCCAGCAGCGGGGGGACAGGCTATTCCTACAATGAGCAGTTCTTC. Full variable domain (rest looked up from reference TRBV9 and TRBJ2-1): DSGVTQTPKHLITATGQRVTLRCSPRSGDLSVYWYQQSLDQGLQFLIQYYNGEERAKGNILERFSAQQFPDLHSELNLSSLELGDSALYFCASSGGTGYSYNEQFFGPGTRLTVL.